The following is a T cell receptor beta chain sequence with its context. Its antigen is unidentified. This entry belongs to a study of beta chain features in type 1 diabetes. Findings of the study overall: TCRB CDR3s were moderately but significantly shorter in Type 1 diabetes patients in all four CD4+ subsets.

What was sequenced were expressed TCRB transcripts, since all of the isolated RNA had been reverse transcribed. Produced via immunoSEQ multiplex PCR; TCRdb's table is partial and in-frame only. The sample holds around 340,000 clones, approximately 9.7% seen once. The V gene's germline CDR1 is MDHEN and CDR2 SYDVKM. This CDR3 is built from 14 residues. Trimming pared 1 base from V and 3 bases from J, leaving 9 bases between. Sequenced: central memory CD4+ T cells from blood. This clonotype was obtained from a man younger than 45 with type 1 diabetes. The chain employs TRBV28 and TRBJ1-2, with unresolved D. Written as DNA, the CDR3 is TGTGCCAGCAGTTTATTACGTACAGACTATGGCTACACCTTC. Its protein is CASSLLRTDYGYTF.